Listed here are 29 T cell receptor beta chains from one sample, sequenced in a study of blood T cells in healthy people across ages. The second PCR ran roughly 6 to 11 cycles with a sample-barcoded 5' primer and J-beta primers. One entry per CDR3 protein, called by TCRdb with MiXCR from the 5' RACE reads. Of hundreds of thousands of distinct CDR3 sequences in the sample, around 50% were seen once. The sequenced material came from blood. Receptors were obtained from a man aged 35 to 55 in good health.

This clonotype was seen more than once but under ten times. The chain employs TRBV9 and TRBJ2-5; weak D call: TRBD1 (6 bases). CDR3 length equals 14 residues. Germline CDR1 is SGDLS and CDR2 is YYNGEE. V lost 0 bases, J lost 4 bases, and 10 bases lay in between. Here the CDR3 reads CASSVGQGLETQYF. The CDR3 DNA reads as TGTGCCAGCAGCGTAGGGCAGGGGCTAGAGACCCAGTACTTC.

Comment on this clonotype: This may arise from a read error, as a much more abundant clone is one base away. The chain has TRBV20-1 and TRBJ2-1; D is perhaps TRBD2 (5 bases). V lost 6 bases and J lost 4, with 19 bases in between. CDR3 length: 15 residues. Germline assignment: CDR1 DFQATT and CDR2 SNEGSKA (reference sequence). The CDR3 protein is CSAPSTTSPYNEQFF. The DNA of the CDR3 is TGCAGTGCCCCCTCAACAACTAGTCCATACAATGAGCAGTTCTTC.

The chain carries TRBV20-1 and TRBJ2-7; 7 bases are a match to TRBD1. Germline assignment: CDR1 DFQATT and CDR2 SNEGSKA (reference sequence). With 6 bases clipped from V and 4 bases from J, the junction kept 12 bases outside the gene matches. The CDR3 runs to 14 residues. CDR3 bases: TGCAGTGCAATGACCCCGACAGGGCCTTACGAGCAGTACTTC. Its translation: CSAMTPTGPYEQYF.

For this clonotype: A read error may account for a junction end that differs from germline. This rearrangement joins TRBV6-2 or TRBV6-3 to TRBJ1-2; D ambiguous. The CDR3 has 18 amino acids. Germline CDR1 MNHEY, CDR2 SVGEGT. The chain's CDR3 is CASSYPSQREVNNYGYTF. The CDR3 nucleotides read TGTGCCAGCAGTTACCCGTCCCAGCGAGAAGTGAATAACTATGGTTACACCTTC.

This clonotype has just a few counts. This sequence joins TRBV29-1 and TRBJ1-2, with 7 bases aligning to TRBD1. This CDR3 is built from 11 residues. CDR1 is SQVTM, CDR2 ANQGSEA, per germline. J gave up 6 bases and V 7 bases, and 5 bases lay outside the gene matches. Here the CDR3 DNA reads TGCAGCGCTGGACAGGCACATGGCTACACCTTC. Its protein product is CSAGQAHGYTF.

The rearrangement joins TRBV19 to TRBJ1-4; no firm D call. Deletions cut 4 bases from V and 7 bases from J, with 13 bases between. The CDR3 spans 14 residues. Germline V gene data show CDR1 as LNHDA and CDR2 as SQIVND (reference sequence). The CDR3 protein is CASSNGRASEKLFF. The DNA for the CDR3 is TGTGCCAGTAGTAATGGGCGAGCGAGTGAAAAACTGTTTTTT. The full variable domain, rest sourced from reference TRBV19 and TRBJ1-4, is DGGITQSPKYLFRKEGQNVTLSCEQNLNHDAMYWYRQDPGQGLRLIYYSQIVNDFQKGDIAEGYSVSREKKESFPLTVTSAQKNPTAFYLCASSNGRASEKLFFGSGTQLSVL.

The chain carries TRBV14 and TRBJ2-1; D gene ambiguous. Trimming removed 2 bases from V and 8 bases from J, with 10 bases in between. Germline V gene sequence: CDR1 SGHDN, CDR2 FVKESK. This CDR3 is built from 13 residues. CDR3 amino acids: CASSQWKIDEQFF. The CDR3 DNA reads TGTGCCAGCAGCCAATGGAAGATCGATGAGCAGTTCTTC.

V and J are TRBV6-2 or TRBV6-3 and TRBJ2-7; 13 nucleotides match TRBD2. The DNA end is more similar to TRBJ2-4, so the J call may be wrong. Germline values: CDR1 MNHEY, CDR2 SVGEGT. The length of the CDR3 is 17 residues. CDR3 loop: CASSPGLAGRSLNIQYF. CDR3 sequence (DNA): TGTGCCAGCAGCCCGGGACTAGCGGGGCGATCGTTAAACATTCAGTACTTC.

The chain employs TRBV27 and TRBJ2-3; D might be TRBD1 or TRBD2, each matching 5 bases. V was clipped by 3 bases and J by 4 bases, with 20 bases between them. This CDR3 has 17 amino acids. The germline gives CDR1 MNHEY, CDR2 SMNVEV (reference sequence). CDR3 loop: CASSFPRGGYLSDTQYF. CDR3 coding DNA: TGTGCCAGCAGTTTCCCGAGGGGCGGGTATCTGTCAGATACGCAGTATTTT.

The table lists this clonotype with a few counts. The CDR3 DNA follows: TGTGCCAGCAGCGCAACCCCCGGGGGCCCCTCTACTCCCCTTCAGTACTTC. It specifies CASSATPGGPSTPLQYF. This sequence joins TRBV6-6 and TRBJ2-4, with D possibly called TRBD1 or TRBD2 (6 bases each). CDR3 size: 17 residues. The V end was cut by 6 bases, the J end by 11 bases, with 29 bases between. The V gene's germline CDR1 is MNHNY and CDR2 SVGAGI (reference sequence).

The rearrangement uses TRBV6-1 and TRBJ2-1, with 14 bases matching TRBD2. V shed 6 bases, J shed 10 bases, and the junction held 14 bases outside the gene matches. The CDR3 is 17 amino acids. Per the germline V gene, CDR1 is MNHNS and CDR2 is SASEGT. The CDR3 bases are TGTGCCAGCAGGGGACTAGCGGGAGATAGCGGGGCCGGGGAGCAGTTCTTC. It yields the protein CASRGLAGDSGAGEQFF.

This clonotype has just a few counts. The chain carries TRBV6-5 and TRBJ2-5, with 11 bases lining up with TRBD2. V shed 8 bases and J 5 bases; nucleotides not matched to a gene: 10. The germline CDR1 and CDR2 sequences are MNHEY and SVGAGI. The CDR3 loop spans 15 amino acids. The CDR3 reads CASRTTSGVGETQYF. CDR3 DNA sequence: TGTGCCAGCCGAACGACTAGCGGGGTAGGGGAGACCCAGTACTTC.

This chain links TRBV6-2 or TRBV6-3 with TRBJ2-1; 10 bases align to TRBD2. V shed 5 bases and J 3 bases; nucleotides not matched to a gene: 4. This CDR3 has 15 residues. Looked up from germline, CDR1 is MNHEY and CDR2 is SVGEGT. The CDR3 reads CASSGGLANYNEQFF. The CDR3 bases are TGTGCCAGCAGTGGGGGACTAGCGAACTACAATGAGCAGTTCTTC.

The sample holds a few counts of this clonotype. The rearrangement links TRBV10-3 to TRBJ2-7; tentatively, D is TRBD1 or TRBD2 (7 bases each). This CDR3 contains 15 residues. Germline lookup yields CDR1 ENHRY and CDR2 SYGVKD. V gave up 11 bases and J gave up 2 bases, with 22 bases separating them. The CDR3 region has the DNA TGTGCCTCAAGGGGAGGGGGACAGACCACCTACGAGCAGTACTTC. It specifies CASRGGGQTTYEQYF.

This clonotype was seen only a few times. This chain joins TRBV15 and TRBJ2-1; 8 bases are shared with TRBD1. V was pared by 6 bases and J by 1 base, with 2 bases of the junction left unmatched. CDR3 size: 14 residues. The germline gives CDR1 LNHNV, CDR2 YYDKDF (reference sequence). In DNA, the CDR3 is TGTGCCACCAGAAGGGACAGGTCCTACAATGAGCAGTTCTTC. Protein sequence: CATRRDRSYNEQFF. The full variable domain, with the rest looked up from reference TRBV15 and TRBJ2-1, is DAMVIQNPRYQVTQFGKPVTLSCSQTLNHNVMYWYQQKSSQAPKLLFHYYDKDFNNEADTPDNFQSRRPNTSFCFLDIRSPGLGDTAMYLCATRRDRSYNEQFFGPGTRLTVL.

J is TRBJ2-7 and V is TRBV4-1, with D perhaps TRBD1 (5 bases). Trimming pared 0 bases from V and 5 bases from J, leaving 11 bases between. The CDR3 consists of 14 residues. The germline gives CDR1 MGHRA, CDR2 YSYEKL. The CDR3: CASSQDTQANEQYF. Here the CDR3 DNA reads TGCGCCAGCAGCCAAGATACACAGGCCAACGAGCAGTACTTC.

The V and J genes are TRBV27 and TRBJ2-1; D possibly corresponds to TRBD2 (5 bases). V lost 4 bases and J 4 bases, leaving 11 bases between the germline ends. Germline CDR1 and CDR2: MNHEY and SMNVEV (reference sequence). CDR3 length equals 14 residues. CDR3 DNA sequence: TGTGCCAGCAGTTGGGATGGAGGATACAATGAGCAGTTCTTC. It is translated as CASSWDGGYNEQFF.

This clonotype was found a few times. V usage is TRBV12-3 or TRBV12-4 and J usage is TRBJ2-3; no reliable D call. V lost 3 bases and J 2 bases, leaving 24 bases between the germline ends. The CDR3 loop spans 19 amino acids. The DNA of the CDR3 is TGTGCCAGCAGTTTGGTGGGTTCCCCAAGCCCCCTTAACACAGATACGCAGTATTTT. Translation: CASSLVGSPSPLNTDTQYF.

This clonotype was seen more than once but under ten times. The chain links TRBV6-5 to TRBJ2-3; D not resolved. V shed 5 bases and J shed 7 bases, with 10 bases lying between them. This CDR3 is built from 12 residues. Germline V lookup: CDR1 MNHEY, CDR2 SVGAGI. The CDR3 is CASSHNTYTQYF. CDR3 bases: TGTGCCAGCAGTCACAATACCTATACGCAGTATTTT.

The genes are TRBV29-1 and TRBJ2-5; maybe TRBD1 (6 bases). The germline V and J ends were trimmed by 0 bases and 7 bases, with 12 bases remaining between them. The length of the CDR3 is 13 residues. Germline values: CDR1 SQVTM, CDR2 ANQGSEA. The CDR3 loop is CSVEDDRTMTQYF. As DNA, the CDR3 is TGCAGCGTTGAAGACGACAGGACGATGACCCAGTACTTC.

The rearrangement joins TRBV5-1 to TRBJ1-2, with D possibly TRBD1 on 5 matching bases. Germline-derived CDR1 and CDR2 are SGHRS and YFSETQ. This CDR3 is 12 amino acids long. V was trimmed by 4 bases and J by 8 bases, leaving 12 bases between them. CDR3 nucleotide sequence: TGCGCCAGCAGCGGGGGATCCTCCGGCTACACCTTC. Translation gives CASSGGSSGYTF.

The chain is built from TRBV20-1 and TRBJ2-5, with D perhaps matching TRBD1 or TRBD2 (5 bases each). The better agreement between TRBJ2-7 and the DNA end casts doubt on the J call. This CDR3 spans 14 amino acids. Germline CDR1 reads DFQATT; CDR2 reads SNEGSKA (reference sequence). CDR3 sequence reads: CSALGPSENYEQYF. The DNA of the CDR3 is TGCAGTGCCCTGGGACCATCCGAAAACTACGAGCAGTACTTC.

The chain employs TRBV28 and TRBJ1-4, with unresolved D. In germline, CDR1 is MDHEN, CDR2 SYDVKM. The CDR3 loop spans 15 amino acids. V was clipped by 7 bases and J by 8 bases, with 20 bases between them. In DNA, the CDR3 is TGTGCCAGCACCACTCAGGATCGCGCGGAAGAAAAACTGTTTTTT. It codes for CASTTQDRAEEKLFF.

The CDR3 nucleotides read TGTGCCAGCAGCTTAAGGAAAACTGGGGCCAACGTCCTGACTTTC. Protein sequence: CASSLRKTGANVLTF. The chain recombines TRBV7-6 with TRBJ2-6; D gene uncertain. The CDR3 contains 15 residues. The V end lost 2 bases, the J end lost 2 bases, and 7 bases lay between the germline ends. Germline-derived CDR1 and CDR2 are SGHVS and FNYEAQ.

In the case of this clonotype: Sequence at one end of the junction differs from germline and may be a read error. This chain uses TRBV28 with TRBJ2-4; D might be TRBD1 (6 bases). CDR3 length: 13 amino acids. Per germline, CDR1 MDHEN and CDR2 SYDVKM. Here the CDR3 reads CASRRTVSNIQYF. CDR3 sequence (DNA): TGCGCCAGCAGACGGACAGTGAGTAACATTCAGTACTTC. Drawing the rest from reference TRBV28 and TRBJ2-4, the complete variable domain is DVKVTQSSRYLVKRTGEKVFLECVQDMDHENMFWYRQDPGLGLRLIYFSYDVKMKEKGDIPEGYSVSREKKERFSLILESASTNQTSMYLCASRRTVSNIQYFGAGTRLSVL.

The chain carries TRBV4-1 and TRBJ1-2, with D possibly being TRBD1 (6 bases). The CDR3 is 19 residues long. V lost 2 bases to trimming and J lost 4 bases, with 26 bases between them. Germline CDR1 and CDR2: MGHRA and YSYEKL. CDR3 bases: TGCGCCAGCAGCCAACAGCCTAGGGGGGGGCTTTCGGTGGGCTATGGCTACACCTTC. This encodes CASSQQPRGGLSVGYGYTF.

This clonotype was detected a few times. The genes are TRBV3-1 and TRBJ2-7; D is perhaps TRBD1 (6 bases). Trimming removed 3 bases at V and 6 bases at J, with 18 bases between. The germline V gene has CDR1 LGHDT and CDR2 YNNKEL (reference sequence). The CDR3 runs 15 residues. As DNA, the CDR3 is TGTGCCAGCAGCCAGGCTCTGACAGGTTTGGGCGAGCAGTACTTC. This gives the protein CASSQALTGLGEQYF.

This sequence joins TRBV7-2 and TRBJ1-3; unclear D gene. In germline, CDR1 is SGHTA, CDR2 FQGNSA. Trimming took off 1 base at V and 0 bases at J, with 7 bases between the two ends. This CDR3 has 15 amino acids. CDR3 bases: TGTGCCAGCAGCTTAGACCCAAACTCTGGAAACACCATATATTTT. Its translation: CASSLDPNSGNTIYF.

V usage is TRBV20-1 and J usage is TRBJ1-5; no firm D call. This CDR3 comprises 15 residues. Germline V gene data show CDR1 as DFQATT and CDR2 as SNEGSKA (reference sequence). V lost 3 bases, J lost 7 bases, and 19 bases lay in between. CDR3 in amino acids: CSASRSLAGGQPQHF. The CDR3 DNA reads as TGCAGTGCTAGTCGGAGCTTGGCGGGAGGGCAGCCCCAGCATTTT.